The clone carrying this T cell receptor (beta chain) was counted many times. From the PCR reads, TCRdb re-called clones with MiXCR. In the table there are roughly 35,000 clones, roughly 17% of which are singletons. The sample originates from a study of metastatic and nonmetastatic thyroid tumors. Whole-study context: Across blood and tumor or nodule tissue, repertoires from malignant and benign thyroid patients were compared with one another.

Nobody among the patients had been given any treatment before thyroid surgery. J lost 6 bases, V lost 6 bases, and 7 bases had no gene match. The CDR3 totals 13 residues. Germline CDR1 is MDHEN and CDR2 is SYDVKM. Sequencing input: blood. The receptor comes from a female donor with papillary thyroid cancer or a benign thyroid nodule (not recorded which). Some clones in this sample may be carry-over from other donors' samples. The gene calls are TRBV28 and TRBJ1-2, with 7 positions matching TRBD1. The CDR3 protein is CASSQDRADGYTF. CDR3 bases: TGTGCCAGCAGCCAAGACAGGGCAGATGGCTACACCTTC.